This T cell receptor beta chain was obtained from a study of cytomegalovirus exposure and HLA in healthy donors. Whole-study results and caveats: A cluster of highly shared sequence variants was likely a sequencing artifact. Most TCR sequences showed up rarely, but some public TCRs showed up in many donors.

As concerns this clone: As yet, its antigen is unknown.

Both 60 Vbeta primers and 13 Jbeta primers went into the PCR. The repertoire was sequenced with immunoSEQ multiplex PCR; TCRdb's copy has only in-frame clones and lacks some. This sample has 150,000 to 250,000 clones; over 75% occur once, and the top ten carry less than 2.5%. Germline lookup yields CDR1 MDHEN and CDR2 SYDVKM. CDR3 length: 15 residues. Between the trimmed V and J ends, which lost 6 bases and 0 bases, there was a span of 12 bases. This clonotype was sampled from a woman in her fifties or sixties in good health and CMV-seronegative. The chain carries TRBV28 and TRBJ1-3; tentative D call: TRBD1 (6 bases). Sequencing was done on a sample of PBMCs. The DNA of the CDR3 is TGTGCCAGCAGCAGAAACAGGGACTCTGGAAACACCATATATTTT. As protein: CASSRNRDSGNTIYF.